This is a list of T cell receptor beta chains from one sample in a study of T cell responses to AZD1222 COVID-19 vaccine. Here immunoSEQ multiplex PCR was the method, and the copy in TCRdb shows in-frame clones only, minus some. The sample lists some 150,000 clones; about 91% were seen once. The specimen comprised peripheral blood, sampled on day 0 of MenACWY control vaccination. The receptors shown here come from an adult in good health. Each CDR3 is given without its conserved first and last residue. Fields, in order: J gene, V gene, CDR3 protein.

J: TRBJ1-6; V: TRBV6-5; CDR3: ASSYSGVSAVSPLH
J: TRBJ1-2; V: TRBV30; CDR3: AWTRTGNQGYGYT
J: TRBJ2-1; V: TRBV19; CDR3: ASSIEARAGEQF
J: TRBJ2-2; V: TRBV30; CDR3: AWRSGTGRGTGELF
J: TRBJ2-1; V: TRBV24-1; CDR3: ATSARDIANEQF
J: TRBJ1-6; V: TRBV28; CDR3: ASTNPTGSSSPLH
J: TRBJ2-2; V: TRBV10-3; CDR3: AISESFFPGRKGELF
J: TRBJ1-2; V: TRBV10-3; CDR3: AISEPGTGADGYT
J: TRBJ1-5; V: TRBV7-2; CDR3: ASSFVSYSNQPQH
J: TRBJ1-1; V: TRBV4-2; CDR3: ASSQETNTEAF
J: TRBJ2-1; V: TRBV7-9; CDR3: ASIAGYNEQF
J: TRBJ2-7; V: TRBV11-3; CDR3: ASSLEVGRRSYEQY
J: TRBJ1-5; V: TRBV5-4; CDR3: ASSLERNQPQH
J: TRBJ1-2; V: TRBV5-1; CDR3: ASSLDWDGYT
J: TRBJ1-2; V: TRBV7-2; CDR3: ASSLARGRGRYGYT
J: TRBJ1-5; V: TRBV9; CDR3: ASSTGDYNQPQH
J: TRBJ1-2; V: TRBV21-1; CDR3: ASSKRITRGYGYT
J: TRBJ1-6; V: TRBV27; CDR3: ASSLSGDNSPLH
J: TRBJ2-1; V: TRBV7-3; CDR3: ASSLGPGRYNEQF
J: TRBJ1-5; V: TRBV7-2; CDR3: ASNLGGNQPQH
J: TRBJ2-2; V: TRBV9; CDR3: ASSGTGLANTGELF
J: TRBJ2-7; V: TRBV19; CDR3: ASSPKGIAYEQY